This TCR beta chain was obtained from a study of shared clonotypes between healthy human individuals. Genomic DNA of each subset was evenly split across several immunoSEQ plates. Method: immunoSEQ multiplex PCR; TCRdb's copy keeps in-frame clones and lacks some. The data contain 2 million to 2.5 million clones, approximately 90% of them seen just once; the ten biggest clones take up 0.3% to 0.4%. As concerns this clone: Its antigen is not known.

General study findings and limits: Generation probability values for non-shared clonotypes were lower than those for clonotypes shared by all four donors. The genetic and exposure-history diversity represented was limited by few donors.

V was trimmed by 1 base and J by 4 bases, leaving 8 bases between them. The CDR3 is 13 amino acids. Per the germline V gene, CDR1 is SQVTM and CDR2 is ANQGSEA. V is TRBV29-1 and J is TRBJ1-3; tentatively, D is TRBD1 (5 bases). This TCR derives from a man aged 18-30 years in good health. Some clones in this sample may be carry-over from other donors' samples. Sample: naive CD4+ T cells from PBMCs. Sample subset: CD45RA+ positively selected. The CDR3 sequence is CSVEVRQGNTIYF. CDR3 in DNA: TGCAGCGTTGAAGTAAGACAGGGAAACACCATATATTTT.